This entry lists 25 T cell receptor beta chains sequenced from one sample in a study of T cell responses to AZD1222 COVID-19 vaccine. The method was immunoSEQ multiplex PCR; TCRdb's version includes in-frame clones alone and lacks a portion of them. This sample has some 98,000 clones, with approximately 84% found just once. This specimen consisted of peripheral blood, obtained 28 days after the second AZD1222 dose. The receptors originated from an adult who received the AZD1222 COVID-19 vaccine.

The table lists this clone with a few counts. The chain recombines TRBV7-9 with TRBJ1-2, with D unclear. This CDR3 contains 16 residues. CDR1 and CDR2 (germline): SEHNR, FQNEAQ (reference sequence). V lost 2 bases and J lost 6, with 19 bases in between. CDR3 sequence: CASSLSPGAGSDGYTF. In DNA, the CDR3 is TGTGCCAGCAGCTTATCCCCCGGCGCGGGGTCAGATGGCTACACCTTC.

This clone was counted once. The chain combines TRBV5-6 with TRBJ1-2; D is possibly TRBD1 (6 bases). The CDR3 length is 16 residues. CDR1 and CDR2 (germline): SGHDT, YYEEEE. The V end lost 0 bases, the J end lost 3 bases, and 15 bases lay between the germline ends. The CDR3 loop is CASSLGTDRGYYGYTF. CDR3 nucleotide sequence: TGTGCCAGCAGCTTGGGAACGGACAGAGGATACTATGGCTACACCTTC. The variable domain in full, completed from reference TRBV5-6 and TRBJ1-2, reads DAGVTQSPTHLIKTRGQQVTLRCSPKSGHDTVSWYQQALGQGPQFIFQYYEEEERQRGNFPDRFSGHQFPNYSSELNVNALLLGDSALYLCASSLGTDRGYYGYTFGSGTRLTVV.

The chain employs TRBV10-3 and TRBJ1-5; D call uncertain. With 6 bases removed from V and 6 bases from J, the gap between germline ends came to 9 bases. CDR1 is ENHRY, CDR2 SYGVKD, per germline. The CDR3 extends over 12 amino acids. CDR3 in amino acids: CAISTTSQPQHF. The CDR3 nucleotides are TGTGCCATCAGCACAACTTCTCAGCCCCAGCATTTT.

The table lists this clone with a count of one. The V gene is TRBV3-1 (or the pseudogene TRBV3-2), the J gene TRBJ2-7, with D uncertain. In germline, CDR1 is LGHDT, CDR2 YNNKEL (reference sequence). The CDR3 consists of 12 residues. The ends were cut back, 1 base at V and 5 bases at J, with 6 bases in the middle. CDR3 nucleotide sequence: TGTGCCAGCAGCCAAGTGGCGAACGAGCAGTACTTC. Residues: CASSQVANEQYF.

The chain recombines TRBV19 with TRBJ2-3; 9 bases fit TRBD2. Germline assignment: CDR1 LNHDA and CDR2 SQIVND (reference sequence). V trimming: 4 bases; J trimming: 5 bases; junction bases outside the gene matches: 13. There are 17 residues in the CDR3. Here the CDR3 DNA reads TGTGCCAGTAGTAATAGCAGGTCGCTAGCGGGACTAGATACGCAGTATTTT. Translation gives CASSNSRSLAGLDTQYF.

The J gene is TRBJ1-2, the V gene TRBV4-1, with a possible D match to TRBD1 (6 bases). CDR1 is MGHRA, CDR2 YSYEKL, per germline. Trimming shortened V by 1 base and J by 6 bases, and 15 bases separated the two germline ends. The CDR3 loop spans 15 amino acids. In nucleotides, the CDR3 is TGCGCCAGCAGCCAAGGGCACCGGGCAGGGGATGGCTACACCTTC. Its protein is CASSQGHRAGDGYTF.

The rearrangement joins TRBV27 to TRBJ2-7; no definite D call. This CDR3 has 14 amino acids. CDR1 and CDR2 from the germline V gene are MNHEY and SMNVEV (reference sequence). The ends were cut back, 4 bases at V and 5 bases at J, with 15 bases in the middle. The CDR3 region is CASSSRATSHEQYF. CDR3 sequence (DNA): TGTGCCAGCAGTTCCCGGGCTACTTCCCACGAGCAGTACTTC.

This clone has more than one count but fewer than ten. The chain couples TRBV15 to TRBJ1-1, with D unclear. The CDR3 is 14 amino acids. CDR1 is LNHNV and CDR2 is YYDKDF in the germline V gene (reference sequence). The germline V and J ends were trimmed by 0 bases and 3 bases, with 8 bases remaining between them. CDR3 in amino acids: CATSRDPGDTEAFF. DNA of the CDR3: TGTGCCACCAGCAGAGATCCCGGGGACACTGAAGCTTTCTTT.

This chain joins TRBV6-5 and TRBJ2-7, with 10 positions matching TRBD2. CDR3 length: 15 residues. J gave up 4 bases and V 6 bases, and 9 bases lay outside the gene matches. Per germline, CDR1 MNHEY and CDR2 SVGAGI. The CDR3 sequence: CASRHRAGGPYEQYF. In DNA form, the CDR3 reads TGTGCCAGCAGACACCGAGCGGGAGGGCCTTACGAGCAGTACTTC.

This clone is a singleton in its sample. This chain uses TRBV4-2 with TRBJ2-5; D may correspond to TRBD1 or TRBD2 (6 bases each). Per germline, CDR1 LGHNA and CDR2 YNFKEQ. The CDR3 extends over 16 amino acids. V gave up 0 bases and J gave up 5 bases, with 16 bases separating them. As DNA, the CDR3 is TGTGCCAGCAGCCAAGAGAAAGGAGGGGGGCCCGAGACCCAGTACTTC. It specifies CASSQEKGGGPETQYF.

This chain joins TRBV5-1 and TRBJ2-3, with no clear D. Germline assignment: CDR1 SGHRS and CDR2 YFSETQ. There are 18 residues in the CDR3. V was clipped by 2 bases and J by 0 bases, with 19 bases between them. The CDR3 sequence is CASSLRPVEASSTDTQYF. DNA of the CDR3: TGCGCCAGCAGCTTACGGCCCGTGGAAGCTTCTAGCACAGATACGCAGTATTTT.

The chain employs TRBV7-9 and TRBJ1-1; D perhaps matches TRBD1 (5 bases). This CDR3 has 14 residues. V lost 1 base and J 4 bases, leaving 10 bases between the germline ends. CDR1 and CDR2 from the germline V gene are SEHNR and FQNEAQ (reference sequence). CDR3 DNA sequence: TGTGCCAGCAGCTTAGGACAGCAAAGCACTGAAGCTTTCTTT. Amino acid sequence: CASSLGQQSTEAFF.

The chain recombines TRBV4-1 with TRBJ2-1; 8 bases fit TRBD1. Per germline, CDR1 MGHRA and CDR2 YSYEKL. V was clipped by 1 base and J by 7 bases; unmatched bases: 6. The CDR3 has 15 residues. The CDR3 nucleotides are TGCGCCAGCAGCCAAGGGCGGACAGGGTTTAATGAGCAGTTCTTC. This gives the protein CASSQGRTGFNEQFF.

This clone is a singleton in its sample. The chain employs TRBV5-3 and TRBJ1-4, with D perhaps matching TRBD1 (5 bases). TRBV5-3 carries the ORF label, with uncertain function. The ends were cut back, 6 bases at V and 8 bases at J, with 14 bases in the middle. CDR3 length equals 13 residues. The CDR3 loop reads CARMWGPGEKLFF. Written as DNA, the CDR3 is TGTGCCAGAATGTGGGGCCCAGGGGAAAAACTGTTTTTT.

The chain recombines TRBV6-6 with TRBJ2-7; D uncertain. Germline CDR1 reads MNHNY; CDR2 reads SVGAGI (reference sequence). This CDR3 has 15 residues. With 7 bases removed from V and 2 bases from J, the gap between germline ends came to 18 bases. DNA for the CDR3: TGTGCCAGCATTCCGGACGGGCCGAATACCTACGAGCAGTACTTC. It yields the protein CASIPDGPNTYEQYF.

The V gene is TRBV3-1 (or the pseudogene TRBV3-2), the J gene TRBJ1-1; 7 bases line up with TRBD1. CDR3 length: 14 residues. With 7 bases clipped from V and 4 bases from J, the junction kept 9 bases outside the gene matches. Germline lookup yields CDR1 LGHDT and CDR2 YNNKEL (reference sequence). The CDR3: CASTASGGGTEAFF. Written as DNA, the CDR3 is TGTGCCAGCACCGCATCAGGGGGAGGCACTGAAGCTTTCTTT.

The chain employs TRBV11-1 and TRBJ2-1, with unresolved D. The CDR3 spans 14 residues. Germline V lookup: CDR1 SGHAT, CDR2 FQDESV (reference sequence). V was shortened by 4 bases and J by 0 bases, with 7 bases between the two germline ends. The CDR3 loop is CASSSESSYNEQFF. The CDR3 DNA is TGTGCCAGCAGCTCGGAGAGCTCCTACAATGAGCAGTTCTTC.

The chain employs TRBV29-1 and TRBJ1-2; 9 bases align to TRBD1. Germline CDR1 reads SQVTM; CDR2 reads ANQGSEA. The CDR3 is made up of 15 amino acids. J gave up 4 bases and V 1 base, and 7 bases lay outside the gene matches. CDR3 DNA: TGCAGCGTTGAAGGGGACAGGGCGGAGGCCTATGGCTACACCTTC. This gives the protein CSVEGDRAEAYGYTF.

This rearrangement joins TRBV3-1 (or the pseudogene TRBV3-2) to TRBJ2-7; a possible D gene is TRBD2 (5 bases). The ends were cut back, 0 bases at V and 7 bases at J, with 10 bases in the middle. The length of the CDR3 is 13 residues. The germline V gene encodes CDR1 LGHDT and CDR2 YNNKEL (reference sequence). The CDR3 DNA is TGTGCCAGCAGCCAAGATGCCCCGGGGGAGCAGTACTTC. Translating gives CASSQDAPGEQYF.

The chain is built from TRBV10-3 and TRBJ1-6; D is uncertain. V lost 2 bases, J lost 14 bases, and 10 bases lay in between. CDR3 length: 12 amino acids. The germline CDR1 and CDR2 sequences are ENHRY and SYGVKD. The CDR3 DNA sequence: TGTGCCATCAGTGAGGGGGAAGGATCCCTCCACTTT. Amino acid sequence: CAISEGEGSLHF.

This chain's CDR3 is CASSLGQLLATELFF. Here the CDR3 DNA reads TGCGCCAGCAGCTTGGGACAGTTATTAGCGACGGAACTGTTTTTT. V and J are TRBV5-1 and TRBJ1-4, with a possible D match to TRBD1 (5 bases). CDR3 length: 15 amino acids. V was trimmed by 0 bases and J by 12 bases, leaving 18 bases between them. Germline V CDR1 and CDR2: SGHRS, YFSETQ. Using reference TRBV5-1 and TRBJ1-4 for the parts outside the CDR3, the full variable domain is KAGVTQTPRYLIKTRGQQVTLSCSPISGHRSVSWYQQTPGQGLQFLFEYFSETQRNKGNFPGRFSGRQFSNSRSEMNVSTLELGDSALYLCASSLGQLLATELFFGSGTQLSVL.

In this sample, this clone turned up a few times. The rearrangement uses TRBV9 and TRBJ2-3; D call uncertain. The V end was cut by 3 bases, the J end by 1 base, with 6 bases between. The CDR3 covers 13 residues. In germline, CDR1 is SGDLS, CDR2 YYNGEE. CDR3 protein: CASSALGTDTQYF. CDR3 DNA: TGTGCCAGCAGCGCCCTAGGCACAGATACGCAGTATTTT.

The chain links TRBV6-5 to TRBJ1-3; D unclear. Trimming shortened V by 6 bases and J by 0 bases, and 9 bases separated the two germline ends. CDR1 is MNHEY and CDR2 is SVGAGI in the germline V gene. This CDR3 contains 14 residues. The CDR3 DNA is TGTGCCAGCAGCCGCATGAGCTCTGGAAACACCATATATTTT. It specifies CASSRMSSGNTIYF.

The genes are TRBV10-3 and TRBJ1-1, with 7 bases fitting TRBD1. Trimming cost V 7 bases and J 5 bases; bases outside gene matches: 1. Per the germline V gene, CDR1 is ENHRY and CDR2 is SYGVKD. CDR3 length equals 11 residues. Written as DNA, the CDR3 is TGTGCCATCACAGGGGGGACTGAAGCTTTCTTT. Protein product: CAITGGTEAFF.

The J gene is TRBJ2-7, the V gene TRBV2; 7 positions match TRBD1. The J segment lost 5 bases and the V segment lost 6 bases, leaving 4 bases of the junction unmatched. Germline CDR1 SNHLY, CDR2 FYNNEI. CDR3 length equals 12 residues. CDR3 region: CASRETGHEQYF. The CDR3 nucleotides are TGTGCCAGCAGGGAGACAGGGCACGAGCAGTACTTC.